The clone carrying this T cell receptor beta chain was found many times. Antigen unknown. Germline CDR1 reads SGHNT; CDR2 reads YENEEA. Trimming removed 5 bases from V and 6 bases from J, with 14 bases in between. This CDR3 has 14 amino acids. The sample is drawn from a study of T cells after yellow fever vaccination. General study points: Highly abundant clonotypes carried over from the bulk population could end up in FACS-sorted repertoires as contaminants. It was the secondary response that reached its peak faster, day 5 versus 15, but it was weaker. Subsequent booster samples again held most clones from primary vaccination (under 98% CD4, 85% to 90% CD8).

TCR cDNA was made by 5'RACE template switching, adding a universal primer site and UMIs. TCRdb re-called the 5' RACE reads with MiXCR, one entry per CDR3 protein. The sample shows some 240,000 distinct CDR3 sequences, approximately 3.5% of them seen only once. The receptor was derived from a young man who received the YFV17D yellow fever vaccine. The genes are TRBV11-3 and TRBJ2-1, with D possibly TRBD2 on 6 matching bases. Sample: PBMCs, taken 15 days after the yellow fever booster vaccination. Written as DNA, the CDR3 is TGTGCCAGCAGCCCCCCGGGACTCCTCAATGAGCAGTTCTTC. It specifies CASSPPGLLNEQFF.